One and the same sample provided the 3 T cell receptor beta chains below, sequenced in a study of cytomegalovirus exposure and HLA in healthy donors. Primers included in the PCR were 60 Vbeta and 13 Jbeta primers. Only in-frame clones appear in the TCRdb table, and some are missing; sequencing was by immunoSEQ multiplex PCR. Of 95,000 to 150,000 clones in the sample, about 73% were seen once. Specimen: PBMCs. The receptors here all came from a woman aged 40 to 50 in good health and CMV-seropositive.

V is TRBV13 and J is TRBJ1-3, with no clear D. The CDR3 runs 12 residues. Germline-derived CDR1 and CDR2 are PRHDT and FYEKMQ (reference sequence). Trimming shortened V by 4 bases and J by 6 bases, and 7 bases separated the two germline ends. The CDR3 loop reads CASSSILNTIYF. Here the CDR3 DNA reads TGTGCCAGCAGCTCTATCTTAAACACCATATATTTT.

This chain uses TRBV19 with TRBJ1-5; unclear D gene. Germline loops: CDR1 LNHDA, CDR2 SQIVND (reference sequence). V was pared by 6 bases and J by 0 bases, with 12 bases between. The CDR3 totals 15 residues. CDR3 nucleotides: TGTGCCAGTAGGGAGGCGGTCTATAGCAATCAGCCCCAGCATTTT. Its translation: CASREAVYSNQPQHF.

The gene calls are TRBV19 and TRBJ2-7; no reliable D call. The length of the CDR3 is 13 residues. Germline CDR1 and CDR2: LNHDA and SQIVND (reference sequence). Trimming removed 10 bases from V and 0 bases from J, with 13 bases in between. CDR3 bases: TGTGCCACCTCATGGAGTAGCTCCTACGAGCAGTACTTC. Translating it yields CATSWSSSYEQYF.